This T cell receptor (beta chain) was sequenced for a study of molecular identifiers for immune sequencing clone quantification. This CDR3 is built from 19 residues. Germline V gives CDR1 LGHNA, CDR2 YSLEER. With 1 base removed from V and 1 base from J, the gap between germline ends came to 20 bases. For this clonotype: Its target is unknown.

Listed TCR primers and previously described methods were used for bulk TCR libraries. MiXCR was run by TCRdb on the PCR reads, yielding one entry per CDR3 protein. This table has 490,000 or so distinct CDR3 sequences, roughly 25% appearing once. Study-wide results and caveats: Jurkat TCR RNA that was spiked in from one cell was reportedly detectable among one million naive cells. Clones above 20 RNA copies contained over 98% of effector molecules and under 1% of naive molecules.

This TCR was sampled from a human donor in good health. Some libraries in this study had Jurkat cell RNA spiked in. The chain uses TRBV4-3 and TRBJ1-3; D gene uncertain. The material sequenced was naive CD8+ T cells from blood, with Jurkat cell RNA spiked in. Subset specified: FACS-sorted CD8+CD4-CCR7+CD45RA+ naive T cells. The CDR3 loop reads CASSQGDGIYPLSGNTIYF. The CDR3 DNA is TGCGCCAGCAGCCAAGGCGACGGGATCTACCCCCTTTCTGGAAACACCATATATTTT.